A selection of T cell receptor beta chains follows, all from one sample in a study of T cells after posttransplantation cyclophosphamide. Here immunoSEQ multiplex PCR was the method, and the copy in TCRdb shows in-frame clones only, minus some. Listed for the sample are some 40,000 clones, none seen a single time. The specimen sequenced was PBMCs. Every receptor here comes from a young man in good health and a related stem cell transplant donor. Each CDR3 is given with its conserved first and last residue. D genes are given only for firm matches. Clone size, where shown, is once, few, many, or a class for clones that have expanded.

d_call clone_size j_call cdr3_length v_call cdr3_nt cdr3_aa
. . TRBJ2-3 13 TRBV29-1 TGCAGCGTTGAGAAGGGGCCTGCAGATACGCAGTATTTT CSVEKGPADTQYF
. many TRBJ2-3 12 TRBV7-2 TGTGCCAGCAGCTTAAGGGGGGGACTTGGTATTTTT CASSLRGGLGIF
. few TRBJ2-3 11 TRBV28 TGTGCCAGCATTTCCTCTATAATTTGGTATTTT CASISSIIWYF
. many TRBJ2-2 17 TRBV12-3/TRBV12-4 TGTGCCAGCAGTTTCAGGGGTCAACCCGCGAACACCGGGGAGCTGTTTTTT CASSFRGQPANTGELFF
. many TRBJ2-7 13 TRBV7-3 TGTGCCAGCAGCTTAACCCGGGGTTACGAGCAGTACTTC CASSLTRGYEQYF
. many TRBJ2-7 14 TRBV6-5 TGTGCCAGCAGTTACTCGAGGGGGTTTGGGGAGCAGTACTTC CASSYSRGFGEQYF
. many TRBJ2-7 11 TRBV5-6 TGTGCCAGCAGCTCCTTCCACGAGCAGTACTTC CASSSFHEQYF
TRBD1 many TRBJ1-3 15 TRBV18 TGTGCCAGCTCACCTCAGGGGGTCTCTGGAAACACCATATATTTT CASSPQGVSGNTIYF
TRBD1 many TRBJ2-3 13 TRBV7-9 TGTGCCAGCAGAAAGGGGGCAACAGATACGCAGTATTTT CASRKGATDTQYF
TRBD1 . TRBJ1-1 15 TRBV6-5 TGTGCCAGCAGATGGACAGGGGGCGTGAACACTGAAGCTTTCTTT CASRWTGGVNTEAFF
TRBD1 many TRBJ1-1 12 TRBV7-9 TGTGCCAGCAGTTCCGGGACAGTTGAAGCTTTCTTT CASSSGTVEAFF
TRBD1 few TRBJ2-2 16 TRBV24-1 TGTGCCACCAGTGATTTGCGTCAGGGGGCGGCCGGGGAGCTGTTTTTT CATSDLRQGAAGELFF
. many TRBJ1-3 15 TRBV9 TGTGCCAGCAGCGCCCACAGGTTCGGTGGAAACACCATATATTTT CASSAHRFGGNTIYF
TRBD2 many TRBJ2-1 16 TRBV11-2 TGTGCCAGCAGCATATCTAGCGGGGGGGTCTACAATGAGCAGTTCTTC CASSISSGGVYNEQFF
. many TRBJ2-7 14 TRBV7-9 TGTGCCAGCAGCTTAGCGGTCAGCTCCTACGAGCAGTACTTC CASSLAVSSYEQYF
TRBD1 many TRBJ2-7 16 TRBV28 TGTGCCAGCCTCTTCCTTGCCCGGGACAGGGGTTACGAGCAGTACTTC CASLFLARDRGYEQYF
TRBD2 . TRBJ2-3 18 TRBV12-3/TRBV12-4 TGTGCCAGCAGTCCCCCGGGACTAGCGGGCACTAGCACAGATACGCAGTATTTT CASSPPGLAGTSTDTQYF
TRBD2 many TRBJ2-7 15 TRBV4-3 TGCGCCAGCAGCCATGCCGGGACGGGGGGTTACGAGCAGTACTTC CASSHAGTGGYEQYF
. many TRBJ1-2 14 TRBV4-1 TGCGCCAGCAGCGCTTGGGGACTGGGAGAAGGCTACACCTTC CASSAWGLGEGYTF
TRBD1 few TRBJ2-5 15 TRBV7-8 TGTGCCAGCAGATCTAGGGCAGGGGGCCAAGAGACCCAGTACTTC CASRSRAGGQETQYF
. many TRBJ2-7 13 TRBV19 TGTGCCAGTAGTAGCGGAACCGGCTACGAGCAGTACTTC CASSSGTGYEQYF
. many TRBJ1-1 13 TRBV6-1 TGTGCCAGCGGCGAAGGGCTGAACACTGAAGCTTTCTTT CASGEGLNTEAFF
TRBD1 many TRBJ1-3 15 TRBV5-6 TGTGCCAGCAGCTCCAGGGGGCAGGCTGGAAACACCATATATTTT CASSSRGQAGNTIYF
TRBD1 many TRBJ2-4 13 TRBV4-3 TGCGCCAGCAGCCGGGACAGGCAAAACATTCAGTACTTC CASSRDRQNIQYF
. many TRBJ1-3 14 TRBV28 TGTGCCAGCAGTTTAATCAGGGTTGGAAACACCATATATTTT CASSLIRVGNTIYF
TRBD2 few TRBJ2-2 17 TRBV11-2 TGTGCCAGCAGCTTAGAGGCCAGCGGGGGGGTGATCGGGGAGCTGTTTTTT CASSLEASGGVIGELFF
. few TRBJ2-3 15 TRBV9 TGTGCCAGCAGCGTAGGGCCCCAAAGCACAGATACGCAGTATTTT CASSVGPQSTDTQYF
. many TRBJ1-2 15 TRBV19 TGTGCCAGTACCTCTCGAACAGCACCTAACTATGGCTACACCTTC CASTSRTAPNYGYTF
. many TRBJ2-1 13 TRBV5-1 TGCGCCAGCAGCTTGGGACAGTCCAATGAGCAGTTCTTC CASSLGQSNEQFF
TRBD2 many TRBJ2-1 15 TRBV6-1 TGTGCCAGCAGGAATAGCGGGGGGGCGTTGAATGAGCAGTTCTTC CASRNSGGALNEQFF
TRBD1 . TRBJ2-2 15 TRBV6-2/TRBV6-3 TGTGCCAGCAATACAGGGGGCGCGGGGACCGGGCAGCTGTTTTTT CASNTGGAGTGQLFF
TRBD1 many TRBJ2-7 14 TRBV5-4 TGTGCCAGCAGCAAACAGGGGAAGCTCTACGAGCAGTACTTC CASSKQGKLYEQYF
. many TRBJ1-4 14 TRBV2 TGTGCCAGCACCAGAGAAACAACTAATGAAAAACTGTTTTTT CASTRETTNEKLFF
. . TRBJ2-5 14 TRBV7-2 TGTGCCAGCAGCCCTTTGGCAGGGAAAGAGACCCAGTACTTC CASSPLAGKETQYF
. . TRBJ2-1 14 TRBV2 TGTGCCAGCATCGAAGGGGTGAGGTACAATGAGCAGTTCTTC CASIEGVRYNEQFF
. few TRBJ2-5 14 TRBV11-2 TGTGCCAGCAGCTTTTTTAAGGGTCAAGAGACCCAGTACTTC CASSFFKGQETQYF
. hyperexpanded TRBJ2-1 15 TRBV7-9 TGTGCCAGCAGCTTAAAGGGTTTCTCCTACAATGAGCAGTTCTTC CASSLKGFSYNEQFF
TRBD2 many TRBJ2-7 14 TRBV2 TGTGCCAGCTCCTTAGAGGGGACTACCTACGAGCAGTACTTC CASSLEGTTYEQYF
. many TRBJ1-4 13 TRBV24-1 TGTGCCACCAGTGGTCAGGAAGGCCAAAAACTGTTTTTT CATSGQEGQKLFF
TRBD1 many TRBJ1-6 14 TRBV12-3/TRBV12-4 TGTGCCAGCAGACCCGGGACAGATAATTCACCCCTCCACTTT CASRPGTDNSPLHF
TRBD2 many TRBJ2-5 16 TRBV6-2/TRBV6-3 TGTGCCAGCAGTTACTGGCGGGGGTCAAAACAAGAGACCCAGTACTTC CASSYWRGSKQETQYF
TRBD1 many TRBJ1-1 13 TRBV28 TGTGCCAGCTTATGGAGGGGGCGCACTGAAGCTTTCTTT CASLWRGRTEAFF
. many TRBJ1-4 19 TRBV5-1 TGCGCCAGCAGCTTATACCGACGACAGGCAGGGAAGAGTCGTGAAAAACTGTTTTTT CASSLYRRQAGKSREKLFF
. many TRBJ2-7 13 TRBV28 TGTGCCAGCAGTCGACAGGTCTCCTACGAGCAGTACTTC CASSRQVSYEQYF
TRBD1 many TRBJ1-3 14 TRBV4-1 TGCGCCAGCAGCCCTCGGACAGGGGGAAACACCATATATTTT CASSPRTGGNTIYF
. many TRBJ1-1 13 TRBV6-5 TGTGCCAGCAGTTATCAAGGGGCCCCTGAAGCTTTCTTT CASSYQGAPEAFF
. many TRBJ2-2 15 TRBV6-6 TGTGCCAGCAGTTACGACGGACTCGACACCGGGGAGCTGTTTTTT CASSYDGLDTGELFF
. few TRBJ1-1 13 TRBV29-1 TGCAGCCTTCGTCTACAGGGAATCACTGAGGCTTTCTTT CSLRLQGITEAFF
TRBD1 many TRBJ2-1 14 TRBV2 TGTGCCAGCACGGTCGACAGGGGTGGAGATGAGCAGTTCTTC CASTVDRGGDEQFF
TRBD1 many TRBJ2-4 16 TRBV7-9 TGTGCCAGCAGCTCCGCCCCGGGACAGGGGGAAAACATTCAGTACTTC CASSSAPGQGENIQYF
TRBD1 many TRBJ1-6 16 TRBV13 TGTGCCAGCAGCTTAGAATCTAGGACAGGGAATTCACCCCTCCACTTT CASSLESRTGNSPLHF
. few TRBJ2-1 16 TRBV5-4 TGTGCCAGCAGCTTGGAGATAGGCAGGGGATTCAATGAGCAGTTCTTC CASSLEIGRGFNEQFF
TRBD1 many TRBJ2-6 17 TRBV19 TGTGCCAGTAGTATCCGGACAGGGTCTGGTGGGGCCAACGTCCTGACTTTC CASSIRTGSGGANVLTF
TRBD1 many TRBJ1-2 13 TRBV6-2/TRBV6-3 TGTGCCAGCAAGAGGACAGGGAGTGATGGCTACACCTTC CASKRTGSDGYTF
. many TRBJ1-2 13 TRBV5-4 TGTGCCAGCAGCTTAATTCGGGTGGCTGGCTACACCTTC CASSLIRVAGYTF
. many TRBJ1-1 14 TRBV5-6 TGTGCCAGCAGCTTGGTACAGAGGAACACTGAAGCTTTCTTT CASSLVQRNTEAFF
. few TRBJ1-4 13 TRBV18 TGTGCCAGCTCACAGGTGTTAAAAGAAAAACTGTTTTTT CASSQVLKEKLFF
TRBD1 . TRBJ2-6 20 TRBV7-3 TGTGCCAGCAGCAAATGGATACCGGGACAGGGAATTGCTGGGGCCAACGTCCTGACTTTC CASSKWIPGQGIAGANVLTF
. many TRBJ2-3 14 TRBV7-9 TGTGCCAGCAGCTTAGAAGGGTGGACAGATACGCAGTATTTT CASSLEGWTDTQYF
. many TRBJ1-1 13 TRBV28 TGTGCCAGCACCGAAGGGGGGAACACTGAAGCTTTCTTT CASTEGGNTEAFF